This T cell receptor (beta chain) comes out of a study of vaccination effects on CD4 cells after COVID-19. Before sequencing, viral peptide pools were used by the ViraFEST assay to expand antigen-specific CD4+ T cells. Having been cultured for less than 12 days, the cells underwent CD4+ T cell isolation. The study found no prior SARS-CoV-2 infection in the vaccine recipients, who tested negative for nucleocapsid antibodies. Half-medium exchanges with IL-2 medium took place on days 3 and 7. The repertoire was sequenced with immunoSEQ multiplex PCR; TCRdb's copy has only in-frame clones and lacks some. This table has 26,000 or so clones, approximately 80% appearing once. The CDR3 is made up of 12 amino acids. Looked up from germline, CDR1 is MNHEY and CDR2 is SMNVEV (reference sequence). V was clipped by 0 bases and J by 5 bases, with 3 bases between them. Turning to this clone: Its antigen is as yet unknown.

The material sequenced was CD4+ T cells from PBMCs cultured with HCoV-NL63 spike peptides, taken before COVID-19 vaccination. This sequence joins TRBV27 and TRBJ2-3; the D is unclear. The TCR sequence derives from a human donor who received a COVID-19 vaccine. The CDR3 nucleotides read TGTGCCAGCAGTTTATCCGGAGATACGCAGTATTTT. The encoded protein is CASSLSGDTQYF.